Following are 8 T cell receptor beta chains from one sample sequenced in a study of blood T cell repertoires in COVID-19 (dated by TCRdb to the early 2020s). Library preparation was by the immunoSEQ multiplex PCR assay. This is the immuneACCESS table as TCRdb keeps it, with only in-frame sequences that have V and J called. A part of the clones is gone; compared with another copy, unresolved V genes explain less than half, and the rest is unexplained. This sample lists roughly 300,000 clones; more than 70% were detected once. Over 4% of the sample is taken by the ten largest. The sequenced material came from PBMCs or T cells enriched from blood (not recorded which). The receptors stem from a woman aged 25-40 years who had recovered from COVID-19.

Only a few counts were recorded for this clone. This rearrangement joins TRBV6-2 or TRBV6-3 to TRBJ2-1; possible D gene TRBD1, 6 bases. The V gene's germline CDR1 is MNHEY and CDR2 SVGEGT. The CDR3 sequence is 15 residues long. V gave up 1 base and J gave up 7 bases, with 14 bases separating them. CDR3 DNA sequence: TGTGCCAGCAGTTACTTGGGGTCCCAGGGGAATGAGCAGTTCTTC. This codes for CASSYLGSQGNEQFF.

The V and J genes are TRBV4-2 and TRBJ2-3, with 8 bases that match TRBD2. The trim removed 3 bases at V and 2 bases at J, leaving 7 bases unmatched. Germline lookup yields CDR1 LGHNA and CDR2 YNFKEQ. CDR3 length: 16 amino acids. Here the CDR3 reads CASSQVSGTHTDTQYF. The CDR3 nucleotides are TGTGCCAGCAGCCAGGTTAGCGGGACGCACACAGATACGCAGTATTTT.

In DNA form, the CDR3 reads TGTGCCAGCAGCTTAGTAAGTGCAGCGGGGGACTACGAGCAGTACTTC. It encodes CASSLVSAAGDYEQYF. The rearrangement links TRBV7-2 to TRBJ2-7, with 8 nucleotides matching TRBD2. V gave up 1 base and J gave up 3 bases; unmatched junction bases: 8. Looked up from germline, CDR1 is SGHTA and CDR2 is FQGNSA. This CDR3 comprises 16 residues.

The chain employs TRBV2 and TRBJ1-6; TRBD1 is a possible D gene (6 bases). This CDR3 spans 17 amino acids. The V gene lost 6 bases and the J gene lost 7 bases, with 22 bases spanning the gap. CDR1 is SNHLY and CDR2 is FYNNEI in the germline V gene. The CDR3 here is CASRTPRAGERNSPLHF. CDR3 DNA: TGTGCCAGCAGAACTCCCAGAGCAGGGGAACGGAATTCACCCCTCCACTTT.

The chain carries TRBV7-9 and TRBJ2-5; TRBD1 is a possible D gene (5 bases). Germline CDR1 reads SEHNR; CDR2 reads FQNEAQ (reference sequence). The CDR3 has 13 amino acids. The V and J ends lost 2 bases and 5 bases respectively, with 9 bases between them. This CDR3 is CASSLPGYETQYF. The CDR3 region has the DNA TGTGCCAGCAGCTTACCAGGGTACGAGACCCAGTACTTC.

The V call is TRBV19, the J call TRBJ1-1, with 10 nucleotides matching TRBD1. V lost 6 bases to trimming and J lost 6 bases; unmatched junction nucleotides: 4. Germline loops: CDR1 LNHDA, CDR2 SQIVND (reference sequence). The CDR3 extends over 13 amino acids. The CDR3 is CASRDRGVSEAFF. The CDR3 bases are TGTGCCAGTAGGGACAGGGGGGTATCTGAAGCTTTCTTT.

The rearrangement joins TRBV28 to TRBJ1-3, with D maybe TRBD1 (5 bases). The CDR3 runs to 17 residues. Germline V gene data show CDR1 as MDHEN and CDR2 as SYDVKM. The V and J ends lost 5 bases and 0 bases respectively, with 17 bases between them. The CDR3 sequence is CASSPPPGQTSGNTIYF. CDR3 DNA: TGTGCCAGCAGTCCCCCCCCAGGGCAGACCTCTGGAAACACCATATATTTT.

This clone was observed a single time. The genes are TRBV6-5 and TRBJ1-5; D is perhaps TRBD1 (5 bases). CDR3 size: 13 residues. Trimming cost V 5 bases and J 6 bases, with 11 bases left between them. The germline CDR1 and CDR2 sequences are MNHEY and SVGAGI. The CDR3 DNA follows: TGTGCCAGCAGTCCCCAGGGAGGTCAGCCCCAGCATTTT. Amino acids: CASSPQGGQPQHF.